These T cell receptor beta chains were read from a single sample in a study of CD8 T cells in ankylosing spondylitis. TCRdb fed the 5' RACE reads into MiXCR, producing one record per CDR3 protein. The sample includes under 400,000 distinct CDR3 sequences, more than 9% of them seen just once. The sequenced sample was blood, either unsorted or a sorted T cell fraction (not recorded which). These receptors all stem from a female donor with ankylosing spondylitis or in good health (not recorded which). CDR3s include the opening cysteine and the closing phenylalanine or tryptophan. The order of the fields is D gene, V gene, clone size, J gene, CDR3 protein, CDR3 DNA. D genes are given only for firm matches. Clone size is stated in some rows and not others, as once, few, many or a class when expanded.

d_gene: TRBD1
v_gene: TRBV5-1
abundance: many
j_gene: TRBJ2-7
CDR3aa: CASRTGVPYEQYF
CDR3nt: TGCGCCAGCAGAACAGGGGTACCTTACGAGCAGTACTTC

d_gene: TRBD1
v_gene: TRBV6-1
abundance: NA
j_gene: TRBJ1-2
CDR3aa: CASSASGGASYGYTF
CDR3nt: TGTGCCAGCAGTGCCTCAGGGGGCGCGAGTTATGGCTACACCTTC

d_gene: NA
v_gene: TRBV7-9
abundance: many
j_gene: TRBJ1-5
CDR3aa: CASSIDLQPQHF
CDR3nt: TGTGCCAGCAGTATAGACCTACAGCCCCAGCATTTT

d_gene: NA
v_gene: TRBV11-2
abundance: few
j_gene: TRBJ2-1
CDR3aa: CASSLAFRRSYNEQFF
CDR3nt: TGTGCCAGCAGCTTAGCTTTCAGAAGAAGTTACAATGAGCAGTTCTTC

d_gene: TRBD1
v_gene: TRBV7-8
abundance: many
j_gene: TRBJ2-1
CDR3aa: CASSSGTGRFEQFF
CDR3nt: TGTGCCAGCAGCTCCGGGACAGGGAGGTTTGAGCAGTTCTTC

d_gene: NA
v_gene: TRBV6-1
abundance: few
j_gene: TRBJ2-3
CDR3aa: CASRRLGGSGRITQYF
CDR3nt: TGTGCCAGCAGGAGGTTAGGGGGGTCGGGGAGGATAACGCAGTATTTT

d_gene: NA
v_gene: TRBV5-1
abundance: NA
j_gene: TRBJ2-5
CDR3aa: CASSLGAVWASETQYF
CDR3nt: TGCGCCAGCAGCTTGGGGGCAGTGTGGGCCAGTGAGACCCAGTACTTC

d_gene: NA
v_gene: TRBV5-6
abundance: few
j_gene: TRBJ1-2
CDR3aa: CASTPPEGGYTF
CDR3nt: TGTGCCAGCACACCTCCCGAAGGAGGCTACACCTTC

d_gene: NA
v_gene: TRBV18
abundance: NA
j_gene: TRBJ1-1
CDR3aa: CASSPPGGWNTEAFF
CDR3nt: TGTGCCAGCTCACCACCGGGGGGCTGGAACACTGAAGCTTTCTTT

d_gene: NA
v_gene: TRBV19
abundance: NA
j_gene: TRBJ2-1
CDR3aa: CASSPPGGGRYNEQFF
CDR3nt: TGTGCCAGTAGTCCCCCCGGAGGGGGACGATACAATGAGCAGTTCTTC

d_gene: TRBD1
v_gene: TRBV18
abundance: few
j_gene: TRBJ1-2
CDR3aa: CASSPLGQSPGGYTF
CDR3nt: TGTGCCAGCTCACCATTGGGACAGAGTCCGGGGGGCTACACCTTC

d_gene: NA
v_gene: TRBV7-2
abundance: many
j_gene: TRBJ2-3
CDR3aa: CASSLRDLLRSQYF
CDR3nt: TGTGCCAGCAGCTTACGGGACCTCTTGAGATCGCAGTATTTT

d_gene: NA
v_gene: TRBV20-1
abundance: many
j_gene: TRBJ2-7
CDR3aa: CSARGVSHPYEQYF
CDR3nt: TGCAGTGCTCGCGGGGTCTCTCATCCCTACGAGCAGTACTTC

d_gene: NA
v_gene: TRBV20-1
abundance: many
j_gene: TRBJ1-3
CDR3aa: CSPLKCDRLAGNTIYF
CDR3nt: TGCAGTCCACTAAAATGCGATCGACTAGCTGGAAACACCATATATTTT

d_gene: NA
v_gene: TRBV5-5
abundance: NA
j_gene: TRBJ2-3
CDR3aa: CASSMGLHTDTQYF
CDR3nt: TGTGCCAGCAGCATGGGCCTACACACAGATACGCAGTATTTT

d_gene: NA
v_gene: TRBV20-1
abundance: NA
j_gene: TRBJ2-7
CDR3aa: CSAPRGGEQYF
CDR3nt: TGCAGTGCCCCCCGGGGTGGCGAGCAGTACTTC

d_gene: NA
v_gene: TRBV20-1
abundance: NA
j_gene: TRBJ2-5
CDR3aa: CSAQVRVGLGETQYF
CDR3nt: TGCAGTGCCCAAGTACGGGTGGGGCTAGGCGAGACCCAGTACTTC

d_gene: NA
v_gene: TRBV6-1
abundance: many
j_gene: TRBJ2-1
CDR3aa: CASSPSALRLEFF
CDR3nt: TGTGCCAGCTCCCCGTCGGCGCTAAGATTGGAGTTCTTC

d_gene: NA
v_gene: TRBV5-1
abundance: few
j_gene: TRBJ1-1
CDR3aa: CASSPGLRQPNTEAFF
CDR3nt: TGCGCCAGCAGCCCCGGTTTGAGGCAGCCGAACACTGAAGCTTTCTTT

d_gene: NA
v_gene: TRBV12-3/TRBV12-4
abundance: few
j_gene: TRBJ1-6
CDR3aa: CASTPGSGVSPLHF
CDR3nt: TGTGCCAGCACCCCGGGATCAGGGGTCTCACCCCTCCACTTT

d_gene: TRBD1
v_gene: TRBV20-1
abundance: many
j_gene: TRBJ1-5
CDR3aa: CSAPGGYNQPQHF
CDR3nt: TGCAGTGCCCCAGGGGGTTACAATCAGCCCCAGCATTTT

d_gene: TRBD2
v_gene: TRBV5-1
abundance: many
j_gene: TRBJ2-2
CDR3aa: CASSLIAGGQAGELFF
CDR3nt: TGCGCCAGCAGCTTGATAGCGGGAGGGCAAGCCGGGGAGCTGTTTTTT

d_gene: NA
v_gene: TRBV28
abundance: NA
j_gene: TRBJ2-2
CDR3aa: CASLTGDQNTGELFF
CDR3nt: TGTGCCAGCTTAACCGGGGACCAGAACACCGGGGAGCTGTTTTTT

d_gene: NA
v_gene: TRBV5-1
abundance: many
j_gene: TRBJ2-2
CDR3aa: CASKGTTNTGELFF
CDR3nt: TGCGCCAGCAAAGGGACAACGAACACCGGGGAGCTGTTTTTT

d_gene: TRBD2
v_gene: TRBV20-1
abundance: few
j_gene: TRBJ2-4
CDR3aa: CSARDRLALAKNIQYF
CDR3nt: TGCAGTGCTAGAGATAGACTAGCGCTAGCCAAAAACATTCAGTACTTC

d_gene: NA
v_gene: TRBV12-3/TRBV12-4
abundance: NA
j_gene: TRBJ2-7
CDR3aa: CASSPPGIRYEQYF
CDR3nt: TGTGCCAGCAGTCCCCCGGGGATACGCTACGAGCAGTACTTC

d_gene: NA
v_gene: TRBV7-2
abundance: many
j_gene: TRBJ2-1
CDR3aa: CASRNGPYSYNEQFF
CDR3nt: TGTGCCAGCAGGAACGGGCCCTACTCCTACAATGAGCAGTTCTTC

d_gene: TRBD1
v_gene: TRBV20-1
abundance: many
j_gene: TRBJ2-1
CDR3aa: CSARTRDRSQGEQFF
CDR3nt: TGCAGTGCTCGTACCAGGGACAGGTCTCAGGGTGAGCAGTTCTTC

d_gene: NA
v_gene: TRBV7-8
abundance: NA
j_gene: TRBJ2-7
CDR3aa: CASAPTRYEQYF
CDR3nt: TGTGCCAGCGCCCCAACCCGCTACGAGCAGTACTTC

d_gene: NA
v_gene: TRBV20-1
abundance: NA
j_gene: TRBJ2-5
CDR3aa: CSLPLPARGQETQYF
CDR3nt: TGCAGTCTCCCCCTCCCGGCGCGCGGCCAAGAGACCCAGTACTTC

d_gene: NA
v_gene: TRBV6-2/TRBV6-3
abundance: NA
j_gene: TRBJ2-5
CDR3aa: CASSYSKYGSRLPQETQYF
CDR3nt: TGTGCCAGCAGTTACTCGAAATACGGCTCCAGACTACCACAAGAGACCCAGTACTTC

d_gene: NA
v_gene: TRBV12-3/TRBV12-4
abundance: few
j_gene: TRBJ1-5
CDR3aa: CASSGGRPQHF
CDR3nt: TGTGCCAGCAGCGGGGGTCGGCCCCAGCATTTT

d_gene: NA
v_gene: TRBV12-3/TRBV12-4
abundance: many
j_gene: TRBJ2-3
CDR3aa: CASSSGRRAQYF
CDR3nt: TGTGCCAGCAGTTCTGGAAGAAGGGCGCAGTATTTT

d_gene: NA
v_gene: TRBV19
abundance: few
j_gene: TRBJ2-7
CDR3aa: CASSAVASYEQYF
CDR3nt: TGTGCCAGTAGCGCCGTGGCCTCCTACGAGCAGTACTTC

d_gene: NA
v_gene: TRBV7-9
abundance: few
j_gene: TRBJ2-7
CDR3aa: CASSPQLSGARDEQYF
CDR3nt: TGTGCCAGCAGTCCCCAATTGTCGGGGGCGCGGGACGAGCAGTACTTC

d_gene: TRBD2
v_gene: TRBV12-3/TRBV12-4
abundance: many
j_gene: TRBJ2-3
CDR3aa: CASSPFSGGTDTQYF
CDR3nt: TGTGCCAGCAGTCCCTTTAGCGGGGGCACAGATACGCAGTATTTT

d_gene: TRBD2
v_gene: TRBV19
abundance: NA
j_gene: TRBJ2-5
CDR3aa: CASSIAPLAGQETQYF
CDR3nt: TGTGCCAGTAGTATAGCTCCGCTAGCGGGCCAAGAGACCCAGTACTTC

d_gene: NA
v_gene: TRBV7-2
abundance: few
j_gene: TRBJ2-5
CDR3aa: CASSPQSAGQKTQYF
CDR3nt: TGTGCCAGCAGCCCTCAGAGTGCGGGACAAAAGACCCAGTACTTC

d_gene: NA
v_gene: TRBV12-3/TRBV12-4
abundance: many
j_gene: TRBJ1-1
CDR3aa: CASRLDITRDSAEAFF
CDR3nt: TGTGCCAGCAGACTGGACATTACCCGCGATTCCGCTGAAGCTTTCTTT

d_gene: TRBD1
v_gene: TRBV27
abundance: many
j_gene: TRBJ2-7
CDR3aa: CASSSLFGTARTYEQYF
CDR3nt: TGTGCCAGCAGCTCCCTTTTCGGGACAGCTCGGACCTACGAGCAGTACTTC

d_gene: NA
v_gene: TRBV29-1
abundance: many
j_gene: TRBJ1-5
CDR3aa: CSAVLGGIWGGSNQPQHF
CDR3nt: TGCAGCGCCGTTTTAGGGGGAATTTGGGGCGGGAGCAATCAGCCCCAGCATTTT

d_gene: NA
v_gene: TRBV28
abundance: many
j_gene: TRBJ1-5
CDR3aa: CASSPGHFGNQPQHF
CDR3nt: TGTGCCAGCAGTCCGGGTCACTTCGGCAATCAGCCCCAGCATTTT

d_gene: NA
v_gene: TRBV7-2
abundance: many
j_gene: TRBJ2-5
CDR3aa: CASSLSSSLQETQYF
CDR3nt: TGTGCCAGCAGCTTGTCTAGCAGCCTCCAAGAGACCCAGTACTTC

d_gene: NA
v_gene: TRBV5-1
abundance: many
j_gene: TRBJ2-1
CDR3aa: CASSLERALSYNEQFF
CDR3nt: TGCGCCAGCAGCTTGGAGCGGGCCCTATCCTACAATGAGCAGTTCTTC

d_gene: NA
v_gene: TRBV20-1
abundance: many
j_gene: TRBJ1-2
CDR3aa: CSAAHTIYGYTF
CDR3nt: TGCAGTGCCGCCCACACGATCTATGGCTACACCTTC

d_gene: TRBD2
v_gene: TRBV24-1
abundance: many
j_gene: TRBJ2-1
CDR3aa: CATGRTSGRGSSYNEQFF
CDR3nt: TGTGCCACCGGGCGGACTAGCGGGAGGGGATCCTCCTACAATGAGCAGTTCTTC

d_gene: NA
v_gene: TRBV27
abundance: NA
j_gene: TRBJ1-1
CDR3aa: CASSLRGATEAFF
CDR3nt: TGTGCCAGCAGTTTAAGAGGGGCCACTGAAGCTTTCTTT

d_gene: NA
v_gene: TRBV3-1
abundance: many
j_gene: TRBJ1-2
CDR3aa: CASSQDPESGGYTF
CDR3nt: TGTGCCAGCAGCCAAGATCCCGAAAGCGGGGGCTACACCTTC

d_gene: TRBD1
v_gene: TRBV29-1
abundance: many
j_gene: TRBJ1-1
CDR3aa: CSVGQGTAEAFF
CDR3nt: TGCAGCGTTGGACAGGGGACTGCCGAAGCTTTCTTT

d_gene: NA
v_gene: TRBV7-9
abundance: many
j_gene: TRBJ1-1
CDR3aa: CASSLAGRESPEAFF
CDR3nt: TGTGCCAGCAGCTTGGCGGGTAGGGAGAGCCCTGAAGCTTTCTTT